Sequencing of this T cell receptor (beta chain) was carried out in a study of cytomegalovirus exposure and HLA in healthy donors. Overall study findings and caveats: One variant, a missense change in DCLRE1C, was linked in a later analysis to TCR beta V- and J-gene trimming. Immune exposure data for these donors was limited to CMV serostatus. Most TCR sequences were seen very rarely across donors, but some public TCRs occurred in many. A later analysis reportedly found that, within productive TCRs, an Asian-associated ancestry cluster had fewer N-insertions than the mean observed across the roughly 700 donors.

Of note for this clone: Its target is not known.

The PCR employed 60 Vbeta primers together with 13 Jbeta primers. Here immunoSEQ multiplex PCR was the method, and the copy in TCRdb shows in-frame clones only, minus some. This sample has approximately 190,000 clones, with over 75% found just once. This CDR3 has 15 residues. Trimming stripped 0 bases from V and 0 bases from J, with 6 bases between. Germline CDR1 is SGHTA and CDR2 is FQGNSA. This sequence joins TRBV7-2 and TRBJ1-5; D gene unclear. Sequencing was performed on PBMCs. The receptor was derived from a man over 45 in good health and CMV-seronegative. The CDR3 sequence is CASSLAGYSNQPQHF. CDR3 DNA sequence: TGTGCCAGCAGCTTAGCCGGGTATAGCAATCAGCCCCAGCATTTT. Variable domain in full (rest from reference TRBV7-2 and TRBJ1-5): GAGVSQSPSNKVTEKGKDVELRCDPISGHTALYWYRQSLGQGLEFLIYFQGNSAPDKSGLPSDRFSAERTGGSVSTLTIQRTQQEDSAVYLCASSLAGYSNQPQHFGDGTRLSIL.